This TCR beta chain was captured by sequencing in a study of T cells in Graves' hyperthyroidism and ophthalmopathy. Study-wide context: Pretreatment peripheral blood was obtained at initial diagnosis.

Researchers amplified the TCR beta CDR3 regions from RNA transcripts. The TCR CDR3 was amplified in a first-round RT-PCR using the HTBI primer set. TCRdb re-called the multiplex PCR reads through MiXCR, storing one row per CDR3 protein. The profile shows 330,000 or so distinct CDR3 sequences, approximately 19% of them singletons. Criteria for exclusion of patients were uncontrolled infection, other autoimmune disease, pregnancy or lactation. Fresh 10 ml peripheral blood yielded PBMCs. Study-level points and caveats: Also found in blood were most expanded thyroid clonotypes above 0.001.

With regard to this clonotype: What it binds is not known.

The CDR3 is made up of 15 amino acids. Between the trimmed V and J ends, which lost 6 bases and 0 bases, there was a span of 12 bases. Germline values: CDR1 MNHEY, CDR2 SVGEGT. Sequencing used blood. The clonotype comes from a man aged 50 to 59 with Graves' ophthalmopathy. V and J are TRBV6-2 or TRBV6-3 and TRBJ2-1; D unresolved. CDR3 coding DNA: TGTGCCAGCAGACGAGAGGCTGCCTCCTACAATGAGCAGTTCTTC. It codes for CASRREAASYNEQFF.